The next 26 T cell receptor beta chains were all read from a single sample in a study of blood T cell repertoires in COVID-19. The protocol was immunoSEQ multiplex PCR, while the TCRdb copy is restricted to in-frame clones and leaves out a portion. There are about 180,000 clones in the sample; just over 85% occur only once, and roughly 8.6% lies in the top ten. The source material was PBMCs or T cells enriched from blood (not recorded which). These receptors were collected from a woman between 18 and 29 years old who had recovered from COVID-19.

This clone was observed a single time. The chain couples TRBV4-1 to TRBJ2-7, with 7 bases matching TRBD1. V lost 1 base, J lost 4 bases, and 7 bases stayed unmatched. CDR1 and CDR2 (germline): MGHRA, YSYEKL. The CDR3 spans 15 residues. CDR3 loop: CASSQVPQGYYEQYF. As DNA, the CDR3 is TGCGCCAGCAGCCAAGTTCCACAGGGGTATTACGAGCAGTACTTC.

The chain combines TRBV7-9 with TRBJ1-1, with D unclear. V lost 4 bases, J lost 5 bases, and 11 bases lay in between. Germline CDR1 SEHNR, CDR2 FQNEAQ (reference sequence). CDR3 length equals 13 residues. The CDR3 nucleotides read TGTGCCAGCAGCTACTCTGGAGGAACTGAAGCTTTCTTT. Translation: CASSYSGGTEAFF.

The chain couples TRBV12-3 or TRBV12-4 to TRBJ2-1, with TRBD2 matching over 8 bases. The V gene end was trimmed by 8 bases and the J gene end by 4 bases; junction bases not matched to a gene: 4. The CDR3 extends over 13 amino acids. The CDR3 here is CASGTRVYNEQFF. Written as DNA, the CDR3 is TGTGCCAGCGGGACTAGGGTGTACAATGAGCAGTTCTTC.

This sequence joins TRBV19 and TRBJ1-1; D may be TRBD1 (5 bases). V was cut by 5 bases and J by 3 bases, with 16 bases left in between. Germline V CDR1 and CDR2: LNHDA, SQIVND (reference sequence). The CDR3 length is 15 residues. The CDR3 DNA is TGTGCCAGTAGTTTACGCCCCAGGGTTGACACTGAAGCTTTCTTT. Translated: CASSLRPRVDTEAFF.

In this sample, this clone turned up a few times. J is TRBJ1-6 and V is TRBV19; D gene uncertain. The V end was cut by 10 bases, the J end by 2 bases, with 12 bases between. The CDR3 consists of 14 residues. CDR1 is LNHDA, CDR2 SQIVND, per germline (reference sequence). The CDR3: CATRERTYNSPLHF. DNA for the CDR3: TGTGCCACCCGCGAGAGAACCTATAATTCACCCCTCCACTTT. Filled out from reference TRBV19 and TRBJ1-6, the complete variable domain reads DGGITQSPKYLFRKEGQNVTLSCEQNLNHDAMYWYRQDPGQGLRLIYYSQIVNDFQKGDIAEGYSVSREKKESFPLTVTSAQKNPTAFYLCATRERTYNSPLHFGNGTRLTVT.

The CDR3 region is CASSPTGFGEAFF. The CDR3 bases are TGTGCCAGCAGCCCTACAGGGTTCGGTGAAGCTTTCTTT. V gene TRBV7-3 combines with J gene TRBJ1-1, with D perhaps matching TRBD1 (6 bases). Germline CDR1 SGHTA, CDR2 FQGTGA. The CDR3 is 13 residues long. V was pared by 5 bases and J by 7 bases, with 14 bases between. The whole variable domain, filled in from reference TRBV7-3 and TRBJ1-1, reads GAGVSQTPSNKVTEKGKYVELRCDPISGHTALYWYRQSLGQGPEFLIYFQGTGAADDSGLPNDRFFAVRPEGSVSTLKIQRTERGDSAVYLCASSPTGFGEAFFGQGTRLTVV.

This rearrangement joins TRBV18 to TRBJ2-3; no clear D. Trimming took 3 bases from V and 3 from J, leaving 7 bases between them. The CDR3 spans 13 residues. Germline CDR1 is KGHSH and CDR2 is LQKENI. The CDR3 DNA follows: TGTGCCAGCTCACCTGAGATGACAGATACGCAGTATTTT. The encoded protein is CASSPEMTDTQYF.

V and J are TRBV28 and TRBJ2-7; a weak D match, TRBD2 (6 bases). Trimming stripped 3 bases from V and 3 bases from J, with 12 bases between. Germline V CDR1 and CDR2: MDHEN, SYDVKM. This CDR3 has 14 amino acids. This chain's CDR3 is CASSFAGRVYEQYF. For the CDR3, the DNA is TGTGCCAGCAGTTTCGCGGGAAGGGTCTACGAGCAGTACTTC.

This chain uses TRBV5-6 with TRBJ2-3; a possible D gene is TRBD2 (7 bases). V lost 7 bases and J lost 13, with 19 bases in between. The CDR3 extends over 12 amino acids. Germline V gives CDR1 SGHDT, CDR2 YYEEEE. CDR3 amino acids: CASASGLGGKYF. CDR3 DNA sequence: TGTGCCAGCGCCTCAGGACTAGGGGGGAAGTATTTT.

The rearrangement links TRBV3-1 (or the pseudogene TRBV3-2) to TRBJ1-5; D is perhaps TRBD1 (5 bases). The CDR3 is 12 amino acids. Germline CDR1 is LGHDT and CDR2 is YNNKEL (reference sequence). The V gene lost 1 base and the J gene lost 11 bases, with 9 bases spanning the gap. The CDR3 reads CASSQAGVAQHF. The CDR3 nucleotides read TGTGCCAGCAGCCAAGCGGGGGTTGCCCAGCATTTT.

The CDR3, as DNA: TGTGCCAGCAGCTTAGAAACGACGGGGGGCTACGAGCAGTACTTC. Its protein product is CASSLETTGGYEQYF. The rearrangement joins TRBV11-2 to TRBJ2-7; 7 nucleotides match TRBD2. In germline, CDR1 is SGHAT, CDR2 FQNNGV. CDR3 size: 15 residues. The junction had 5 bases not matched to a gene; V was cut back by 0 bases and J by 3 bases.

The chain recombines TRBV4-1 with TRBJ2-2; D is perhaps TRBD2 (5 bases). CDR3 length: 17 residues. Germline lookup yields CDR1 MGHRA and CDR2 YSYEKL. V was trimmed by 0 bases and J by 0 bases, leaving 11 bases between them. The CDR3 DNA reads as TGCGCCAGCAGCCAAGATTTAAGGAGGACGAACACCGGGGAGCTGTTTTTT. The encoded protein is CASSQDLRRTNTGELFF.

This chain joins TRBV7-2 and TRBJ1-1, with D maybe TRBD1 (6 bases). The CDR3 extends over 13 amino acids. V was clipped by 4 bases and J by 5 bases, with 11 bases between them. CDR1 is SGHTA, CDR2 FQGNSA, per germline. The CDR3 reads CASSSRDTTEAFF. CDR3 nucleotides: TGTGCCAGCAGCTCGAGGGACACGACTGAAGCTTTCTTT.

The rearrangement joins TRBV7-6 to TRBJ1-1; the match to TRBD1 covers 9 bases. Germline-derived CDR1 and CDR2 are SGHVS and FNYEAQ. V lost 5 bases to trimming and J lost 1 base; unmatched junction nucleotides: 2. This CDR3 region has 14 residues. The CDR3 protein is CASSTGQGNTEAFF. CDR3 nucleotide sequence: TGTGCCAGCAGCACGGGACAGGGGAACACTGAAGCTTTCTTT. The full variable domain, completed using reference TRBV7-6 and TRBJ1-1, is GAGVSQSPRYKVTKRGQDVALRCDPISGHVSLYWYRQALGQGPEFLTYFNYEAQQDKSGLPNDRFSAERPEGSISTLTIQRTEQRDSAMYRCASSTGQGNTEAFFGQGTRLTVV.

The gene calls are TRBV9 and TRBJ1-4, with 9 bases fitting TRBD1. V trimming: 2 bases; J trimming: 5 bases; junction bases outside the gene matches: 10. Germline values: CDR1 SGDLS, CDR2 YYNGEE. The CDR3 covers 17 residues. The CDR3 loop reads CASSVSTGGRVNEKLFF. Written as DNA, the CDR3 is TGTGCCAGCAGCGTCTCAACAGGGGGCAGGGTAAATGAAAAACTGTTTTTT.

The chain recombines TRBV28 with TRBJ2-3; 12 nucleotides match TRBD2. The CDR3 consists of 16 residues. Germline V gene lookup returns CDR1 MDHEN and CDR2 SYDVKM. The trim removed 4 bases at V and 2 bases at J, leaving 4 bases unmatched. The CDR3: CASSSRTSGDTDTQYF. CDR3 coding DNA: TGTGCCAGCAGTTCTCGGACTAGCGGGGACACAGATACGCAGTATTTT. Combining the CDR3 with reference TRBV28 and TRBJ2-3 gives the whole variable domain DVKVTQSSRYLVKRTGEKVFLECVQDMDHENMFWYRQDPGLGLRLIYFSYDVKMKEKGDIPEGYSVSREKKERFSLILESASTNQTSMYLCASSSRTSGDTDTQYFGPGTRLTVL.

This sequence joins TRBV4-1 and TRBJ2-5; 7 bases fit TRBD2. Trimming at V came to 0 bases and at J to 1 base, leaving 11 bases not matched to a gene. The germline gives CDR1 MGHRA, CDR2 YSYEKL. The CDR3 totals 18 residues. The CDR3, as DNA: TGCGCCAGCAGCCAAGAGGCCCCTCTGGGGGGGATCCAAGAGACCCAGTACTTC. It codes for CASSQEAPLGGIQETQYF.

The chain carries TRBV27 and TRBJ1-1; no firm D call. Germline V gene data show CDR1 as MNHEY and CDR2 as SMNVEV (reference sequence). The length of the CDR3 is 14 residues. V gave up 2 bases and J gave up 1 base, with 8 bases separating them. The CDR3 DNA follows: TGTGCCAGCAGTTTAAGCTATGCGAACACTGAAGCTTTCTTT. It encodes CASSLSYANTEAFF.

This rearrangement joins TRBV28 to TRBJ1-4, with 7 positions matching TRBD1. Germline lookup yields CDR1 MDHEN and CDR2 SYDVKM. V shed 2 bases and J 3 bases; nucleotides not matched to a gene: 6. The CDR3 consists of 16 residues. The CDR3 sequence is CASSLEWTGSNEKLFF. The DNA for the CDR3 is TGTGCCAGCAGTTTAGAGTGGACAGGCTCTAATGAAAAACTGTTTTTT.

The genes are TRBV6-4 and TRBJ1-2; D not certain. V shed 2 bases and J shed 8 bases, with 9 bases lying between them. The CDR3 contains 12 residues. Per germline, CDR1 MRHNA and CDR2 SNTAGT. The CDR3 DNA reads as TGTGCCAGCAGTGACAATTCCGGGGGCTACACCTTC. Its protein product is CASSDNSGGYTF.

This clone was detected once. The genes are TRBV30 and TRBJ1-5, with D uncertain. Germline V gene lookup returns CDR1 GTSNPN and CDR2 SVGIG (reference sequence). Trimming pared 4 bases from V and 0 bases from J, leaving 10 bases between. The CDR3 has 14 residues. The CDR3 loop is CAWNIGSSNQPQHF. As DNA, the CDR3 is TGTGCCTGGAATATAGGGAGTAGCAATCAGCCCCAGCATTTT.

The CDR3 DNA follows: TGTGCCAGCAGCCGTTCAGGGAACACTGAAGCTTTCTTT. Protein sequence: CASSRSGNTEAFF. This chain joins TRBV7-9 and TRBJ1-1, with D hard to call. With 5 bases removed from V and 1 base from J, the gap between germline ends came to 8 bases. Looked up from germline, CDR1 is SEHNR and CDR2 is FQNEAQ (reference sequence). This CDR3 is built from 13 residues. The full variable domain, completed using reference TRBV7-9 and TRBJ1-1, is DTGVSQNPRHKITKRGQNVTFRCDPISEHNRLYWYRQTLGQGPEFLTYFQNEAQLEKSRLLSDRFSAERPKGSFSTLEIQRTEQGDSAMYLCASSRSGNTEAFFGQGTRLTVV.

Concerning this clone: At the DNA level, this CDR3 is encoded by other sequences in the same sample as well. The gene calls are TRBV3-1 (or the pseudogene TRBV3-2) and TRBJ2-3; no definite D call. CDR3 size: 12 residues. Per the germline V gene, CDR1 is LGHDT and CDR2 is YNNKEL (reference sequence). The V end lost 1 base, the J end lost 4 bases, and 3 bases lay between the germline ends. The CDR3 DNA reads TGTGCCAGCAGCCAAGTCGCAGATACGCAGTATTTT. Protein: CASSQVADTQYF.

This chain links TRBV6-5 with TRBJ2-5; D unresolved. The V and J ends lost 2 bases and 1 base respectively, with 8 bases between them. The CDR3 runs to 14 residues. Germline V gene sequence: CDR1 MNHEY, CDR2 SVGAGI. CDR3 loop: CASSYRGPQETQYF. In nucleotides, the CDR3 is TGTGCCAGCAGTTACCGTGGGCCCCAAGAGACCCAGTACTTC.

This clone was observed once. CDR3 amino acids: CASSLSSSTDTQYF. The CDR3 bases are TGTGCCAGTAGTCTTTCTTCTAGCACAGATACGCAGTATTTT. The V call is TRBV19, the J call TRBJ2-3; D is uncertain. This CDR3 comprises 14 residues. V lost 5 bases and J 0 bases, leaving 9 bases between the germline ends. Per germline, CDR1 LNHDA and CDR2 SQIVND (reference sequence).

This clone was counted a few times. V and J are TRBV27 and TRBJ2-7; TRBD1 agrees at 7 bases. This CDR3 has 13 residues. Germline V CDR1 and CDR2: MNHEY, SMNVEV (reference sequence). The ends lost 8 bases at V and 2 bases at J; junction bases unmatched: 6. CDR3 coding DNA: TGTGCCAGCGGTCTGCAGGGGGCCTACGAGCAGTACTTC. Amino acid sequence: CASGLQGAYEQYF.